Listed here are 22 T cell receptor beta chains from one sample, sequenced in a study of T cell repertoires in cytomegalovirus infection. One entry per CDR3 protein, called by TCRdb with MiXCR from the reads. The sample lists around 900,000 distinct CDR3 sequences; around 32% were seen once. These receptors' targets are unknown. The sequencing here drew on cultured CD8+ T cells from PBMCs, taken from culture after CMV antigen stimulation. All receptors derive from a human donor in good health (CMV status not recorded). Some clones in this sample may be carry-over from other donors' samples.

The V gene is TRBV29-1, the J gene TRBJ1-1; 7 positions agree with TRBD1. Germline CDR1 and CDR2: SQVTM and ANQGSEA. J lost 3 bases, V lost 6 bases, and 7 bases had no gene match. This CDR3 comprises 13 residues. This CDR3 reads CSVAGGLDTEAFF. For the CDR3, the DNA is TGCAGCGTCGCAGGGGGTCTAGACACTGAAGCTTTCTTT.

As to this clonotype: The junction shows a germline mismatch at one end, possibly a read error. The rearrangement joins TRBV10-3 to TRBJ1-5; TRBD1 might be the D (5 bases). This CDR3 spans 15 amino acids. Germline loops: CDR1 ENHRY, CDR2 SYGVKD. The CDR3: CAISETQGGTQSQHF. As DNA, the CDR3 is TGTGCCATCAGTGAGACCCAGGGAGGGACTCAGTCCCAGCATTTT.

This clonotype was seen a handful of times. This chain joins TRBV4-1 and TRBJ2-1; 12 nucleotides align to TRBD2. Germline assignment: CDR1 MGHRA and CDR2 YSYEKL. This CDR3 has 18 amino acids. With 3 bases clipped from V and 1 base from J, the junction kept 7 bases outside the gene matches. CDR3 in DNA: TGCGCCAGCAGCCATCGTCCCGGGACTAGCGGGTCCTACAATGAGCAGTTCTTC. Translated, it gives CASSHRPGTSGSYNEQFF.

This clonotype was observed at least ten times. CDR3 region: CASSYDLNTEAFF. The CDR3 DNA sequence: TGTGCCAGCAGCTACGATTTGAACACTGAAGCTTTCTTT. V usage is TRBV7-6 and J usage is TRBJ1-1; D uncertain. Between the trimmed V and J ends, which lost 4 bases and 0 bases, there was a span of 6 bases. Germline V gene sequence: CDR1 SGHVS, CDR2 FNYEAQ. The CDR3 spans 13 residues.

The genes are TRBV19 and TRBJ1-1; D not resolved. V shed 3 bases and J shed 1 base, with 12 bases lying between them. This CDR3 comprises 15 residues. Germline CDR1 is LNHDA and CDR2 is SQIVND (reference sequence). The CDR3 sequence is CASSIIGIENTEAFF. CDR3 coding DNA: TGTGCCAGTAGTATCATTGGCATAGAGAACACTGAAGCTTTCTTT.

About this clonotype: This could be a read error, since a much larger clone is one nucleotide away. This chain links TRBV7-6 with TRBJ2-5, with D perhaps matching TRBD1 or TRBD2 (6 bases each). Germline lookup yields CDR1 SGHVS and CDR2 FNYEAQ. Trimming removed 3 bases from V and 2 bases from J, with 13 bases in between. CDR3 length: 15 amino acids. Here the CDR3 DNA reads TGTGCCAGCAGCTTTGTGGGGGGCCTACAAGAGACCCAGTACTTC. Translation: CASSFVGGLQETQYF.

The V and J genes are TRBV6-1 and TRBJ1-1; no clear D gene. CDR1 is MNHNS and CDR2 is SASEGT in the germline V gene. The CDR3 totals 14 residues. V lost 2 bases and J 1 base, leaving 8 bases between the germline ends. For the CDR3, the DNA is TGTGCCAGCAGTGAATCGGGAGGGAACACTGAAGCTTTCTTT. Its translation: CASSESGGNTEAFF.

The table lists this clonotype with a few counts. This chain's CDR3 is CASSPTGSAPYGYTF. In DNA form, the CDR3 reads TGTGCCAGTAGTCCAACAGGGTCCGCTCCTTATGGCTACACCTTC. The chain joins TRBV19 to TRBJ1-2; TRBD1 is a possible D gene (6 bases). The CDR3 length is 15 residues. V was trimmed by 5 bases and J by 5 bases, leaving 18 bases between them. The germline V gene encodes CDR1 LNHDA and CDR2 SQIVND (reference sequence).

This clonotype was seen more than once but under ten times. The chain carries TRBV19 and TRBJ2-5, with D tentatively TRBD1 (5 bases). CDR1 and CDR2 (germline): LNHDA, SQIVND (reference sequence). The CDR3 covers 14 residues. V gave up 3 bases and J gave up 3 bases, with 11 bases separating them. The CDR3 loop reads CASSMGQGEETQYF. The CDR3 DNA is TGTGCCAGTAGTATGGGGCAGGGTGAAGAGACCCAGTACTTC.

This clonotype came up many times. The chain carries TRBV7-6 and TRBJ2-3; D remains ambiguous. This CDR3 contains 14 residues. Trimming left V 2 bases short and J 4 bases short, with 10 bases between. Germline lookup yields CDR1 SGHVS and CDR2 FNYEAQ. The CDR3 nucleotides are TGTGCCAGCAGCTTATATGAGCGTCCAGATACGCAGTATTTT. Amino acids: CASSLYERPDTQYF.

This clonotype was detected only a few times. The CDR3 spells CATSKTGTQETQYF. The CDR3 DNA sequence: TGTGCCACCAGCAAAACCGGGACACAAGAGACCCAGTACTTC. The chain has TRBV15 and TRBJ2-5, with TRBD1 as a possible D gene (6 bases). The CDR3 runs to 14 residues. V gave up 4 bases and J gave up 2 bases, with 11 bases separating them. Germline CDR1 LNHNV, CDR2 YYDKDF (reference sequence).

This clonotype occurred a few times. The V call is TRBV9, the J call TRBJ2-1; TRBD2 matches at 7 bases. Germline V gene sequence: CDR1 SGDLS, CDR2 YYNGEE. After removal of 0 bases from V and 3 bases from J, the junction contained 6 bases not matched to a gene. This CDR3 contains 16 residues. The CDR3 protein is CASSVEDSGYYNEQFF. The CDR3 DNA reads as TGTGCCAGCAGCGTAGAAGATAGCGGGTACTACAATGAGCAGTTCTTC. Full variable domain (rest looked up from reference TRBV9 and TRBJ2-1): DSGVTQTPKHLITATGQRVTLRCSPRSGDLSVYWYQQSLDQGLQFLIQYYNGEERAKGNILERFSAQQFPDLHSELNLSSLELGDSALYFCASSVEDSGYYNEQFFGPGTRLTVL.

V is TRBV11-2 and J is TRBJ2-3, with D maybe TRBD2 (6 bases). The germline CDR1 and CDR2 sequences are SGHAT and FQNNGV. V gave up 7 bases and J gave up 4 bases, with 12 bases separating them. This CDR3 region has 13 residues. This chain's CDR3 is CASKDWGADTQYF. DNA of the CDR3: TGTGCCAGCAAGGACTGGGGGGCAGATACGCAGTATTTT.

This clonotype was seen a few times. V usage is TRBV5-4 and J usage is TRBJ2-2, with D possibly TRBD2 on 6 matching bases. Germline assignment: CDR1 SGHNT and CDR2 YYREEE (reference sequence). V shed 4 bases and J shed 6 bases, with 16 bases lying between them. The CDR3 runs to 15 residues. The DNA of the CDR3 is TGTGCCAGCAGCAGACCGGGAGTTAACTCCGGGGAGCTGTTTTTT. It is translated as CASSRPGVNSGELFF.

There are a few counts of this clonotype. The chain recombines TRBV10-3 with TRBJ2-2; no clear D gene. This CDR3 has 10 residues. CDR1 is ENHRY and CDR2 is SYGVKD in the germline V gene. V lost 8 bases and J 6 bases, leaving 4 bases between the germline ends. CDR3 sequence (DNA): TGTGCCATCGGGGCCGGGGAGCTGTTTTTT. Protein: CAIGAGELFF.

This clonotype was found a few times. J is TRBJ1-1 and V is TRBV7-9; TRBD1 matches 9 bases. The V gene end was trimmed by 7 bases and the J gene end by 7 bases; junction bases not matched to a gene: 7. This CDR3 region has 13 residues. Per germline, CDR1 SEHNR and CDR2 FQNEAQ (reference sequence). The chain's CDR3 is CASTPPDRGEAFF. The CDR3, as DNA: TGTGCCAGCACCCCCCCGGACAGGGGTGAAGCTTTCTTT.

In its sample, this clonotype was seen a few times. The chain has TRBV6-6 and TRBJ1-1; D possibly corresponds to TRBD1 (5 bases). Trimming left V 5 bases short and J 1 base short, with 11 bases between. Germline V gene lookup returns CDR1 MNHNY and CDR2 SVGAGI (reference sequence). The CDR3 consists of 14 residues. The CDR3 region has the DNA TGTGCCAGCAGTATCACAGGTCAGAACACTGAAGCTTTCTTT. It yields the protein CASSITGQNTEAFF.

The chain combines TRBV20-1 with TRBJ2-7; unclear D gene. The germline V gene encodes CDR1 DFQATT and CDR2 SNEGSKA (reference sequence). Trimming removed 1 base from V and 1 base from J, with 8 bases in between. This CDR3 is built from 13 residues. The CDR3 region is CSARVLKSYEQYF. CDR3 nucleotide sequence: TGCAGTGCTAGAGTTCTGAAGTCCTACGAGCAGTACTTC.

This clonotype was seen repeatedly, ten times or more. The rearrangement links TRBV10-3 to TRBJ2-1, with 7 bases aligning to TRBD1. CDR3 length: 15 residues. With V trimmed by 3 bases and J by 8 bases, 10 bases remained unmatched. Germline CDR1 reads ENHRY; CDR2 reads SYGVKD. The CDR3 nucleotides read TGTGCCATCAGTGACGACGGGACAGCCTCTGATGAGCAGTTCTTC. Its protein product is CAISDDGTASDEQFF.

This clonotype was detected only once. The genes are TRBV7-2 and TRBJ1-3; D ambiguous. The CDR3 spans 14 residues. The germline V gene has CDR1 SGHTA and CDR2 FQGNSA. V lost 5 bases and J lost 8, with 16 bases in between. The CDR3 DNA sequence: TGTGCCAGCAGCAAATCCCTGGTTGGGTACACCATATATTTT. Its protein product is CASSKSLVGYTIYF.

The chain combines TRBV7-2 with TRBJ1-5; D is uncertain. CDR1 SGHTA and CDR2 FQGNSA come from the germline V gene. V was pared by 1 base and J by 1 base, with 11 bases between. The CDR3 loop spans 16 amino acids. The CDR3 DNA reads TGTGCCAGCAGCTTAGGGTCCTCTACCAGCAATCAGCCCCAGCATTTT. Residues: CASSLGSSTSNQPQHF.

The rearrangement links TRBV7-9 to TRBJ2-5, with 12 positions matching TRBD2. Germline CDR1 is SEHNR and CDR2 is FQNEAQ (reference sequence). With 7 bases clipped from V and 1 base from J, the junction kept 7 bases outside the gene matches. The CDR3 runs 16 residues. This chain's CDR3 is CASTDPGLAGQETQYF. The CDR3 bases are TGTGCCAGCACCGATCCGGGACTAGCGGGCCAAGAGACCCAGTACTTC.